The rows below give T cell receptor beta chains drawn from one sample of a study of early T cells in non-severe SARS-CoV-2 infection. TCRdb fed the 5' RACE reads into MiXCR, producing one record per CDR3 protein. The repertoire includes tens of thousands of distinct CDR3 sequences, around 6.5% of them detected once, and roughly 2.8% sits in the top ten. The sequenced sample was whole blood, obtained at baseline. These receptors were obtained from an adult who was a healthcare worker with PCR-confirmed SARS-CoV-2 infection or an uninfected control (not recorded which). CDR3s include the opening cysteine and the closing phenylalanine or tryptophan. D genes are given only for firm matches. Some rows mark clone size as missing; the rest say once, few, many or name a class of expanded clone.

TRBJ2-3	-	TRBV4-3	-	TGCGCCAGCAGCCAAGGCTCCACTTACACAGATACGCAGTATTTT	CASSQGSTYTDTQYF
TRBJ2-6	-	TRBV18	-	TGTGCCAGCTCACCACTTCGTGCAGGTTGGGGCTCTGGGGCCAACGTCCTGACTTTC	CASSPLRAGWGSGANVLTF
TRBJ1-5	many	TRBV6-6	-	TGTGCCAGCAAGAAAGAAGAAAGGAATCAGCCCCAGCATTTT	CASKKEERNQPQHF
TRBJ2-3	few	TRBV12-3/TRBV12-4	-	TGTGCCAGCAGCCAGCTTGGGTTGGGGTCAGATACGCAGTATTTT	CASSQLGLGSDTQYF
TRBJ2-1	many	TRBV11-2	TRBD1	TGTGCCAGCAGCTCGCCGGGACAGGGGGACAATGAGCAGTTCTTC	CASSSPGQGDNEQFF
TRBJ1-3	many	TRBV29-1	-	TGCAGTGTTGGCGGTCCCTCTGGAAACACCATATATTTT	CSVGGPSGNTIYF
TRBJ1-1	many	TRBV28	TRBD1	TGTGCCAGCAGTCCCTTTTTTACCAGGGGGTTCGTATTAAACACTGAAGCTTTCTTT	CASSPFFTRGFVLNTEAFF
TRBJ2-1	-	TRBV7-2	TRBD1	TGTGCCAGCAGCACCGGGACAGCCGATTACAATGAGCAGTTCTTC	CASSTGTADYNEQFF
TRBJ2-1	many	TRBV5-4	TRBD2	TGTGCCAGCAGCTTCGGACTAGATGAGCAGTTCTTC	CASSFGLDEQFF
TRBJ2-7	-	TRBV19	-	TGTGCCAGTAGTACCCCAGGGATGGTACGCGAGCAGTACTTC	CASSTPGMVREQYF
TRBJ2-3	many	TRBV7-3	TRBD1	TGTGCCAGCAGCCCCCGACAGGGCGGAGATACGCAGTATTTT	CASSPRQGGDTQYF
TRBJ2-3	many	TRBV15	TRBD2	TGTGCCACCAGCAGATCCGGGACTAGTGATACGCAGTATTTT	CATSRSGTSDTQYF
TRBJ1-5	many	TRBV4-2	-	TGTGCCAGCTCTTCGATAAGCAATCAGCCCCAGCATTTT	CASSSISNQPQHF
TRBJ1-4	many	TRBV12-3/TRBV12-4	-	TGTGCCAGCAGTTTCAGGGGCGCAACTAATGAAAAACTGTTTTTT	CASSFRGATNEKLFF
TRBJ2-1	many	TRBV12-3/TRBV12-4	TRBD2	TGTGCCAGCAGGCCTATAGCGGGGGGGCAGAGCTCCTACAATGAGCAGTTCTTC	CASRPIAGGQSSYNEQFF
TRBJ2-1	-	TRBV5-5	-	TGTGCCAGCAGCTCGGTCTTCTACAATAAGCAGTTCTTC	CASSSVFYNKQFF
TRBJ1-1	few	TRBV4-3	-	TGCGCCAGCAGCCAAGATCTTTGGGCGAGGAACACTGAAGCTTTCTTT	CASSQDLWARNTEAFF
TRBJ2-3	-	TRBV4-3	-	TGCACCAGCAGCCAAGATTCCCCCGCGGTTAGCACAGATACGCAGTATTTT	CTSSQDSPAVSTDTQYF
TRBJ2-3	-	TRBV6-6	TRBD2	TGTGCCAGCACCCTTAGCGGGGGGGCCGCAGATACGCAGTATTTT	CASTLSGGAADTQYF
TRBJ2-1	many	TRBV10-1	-	TGCGCCAGCAGCGGGGGAGCCACCGGGGGGCTTGGTAGATACAATGAGCAGTTCTTC	CASSGGATGGLGRYNEQFF
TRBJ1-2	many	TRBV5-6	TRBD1	TGTGCCAGCAGCTCATGGACAGGGGTTTCTTATGGCTACACCTTC	CASSSWTGVSYGYTF
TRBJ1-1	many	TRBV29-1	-	TGCAGCGTTCTTAGGACGGACACTGAAGCTTTCTTT	CSVLRTDTEAFF
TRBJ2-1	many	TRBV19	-	TGTGCCAGCGTCCAGGGCCCCCCCAACTACAATGAGCAGTTCTTC	CASVQGPPNYNEQFF
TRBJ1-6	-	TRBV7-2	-	TGTGCCAGCAGCGGGGGTAGGGGACGAGGTTCACCCCTCCACTTT	CASSGGRGRGSPLHF
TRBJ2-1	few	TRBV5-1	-	TGCGCCAGCAGCTTGGTACAGGGAAGGGGTGAGCAGTTCTTC	CASSLVQGRGEQFF
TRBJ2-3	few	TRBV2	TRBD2	TGTGCCAGCAGTAAGGGACTAGCGGGGGTTTCCTCCCGCACAGATACGCAGTATTTT	CASSKGLAGVSSRTDTQYF
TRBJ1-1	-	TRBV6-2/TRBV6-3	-	TGTGCCAGCAGTTACTCCACAGGGACCGCTGAAGCTTTCTTT	CASSYSTGTAEAFF